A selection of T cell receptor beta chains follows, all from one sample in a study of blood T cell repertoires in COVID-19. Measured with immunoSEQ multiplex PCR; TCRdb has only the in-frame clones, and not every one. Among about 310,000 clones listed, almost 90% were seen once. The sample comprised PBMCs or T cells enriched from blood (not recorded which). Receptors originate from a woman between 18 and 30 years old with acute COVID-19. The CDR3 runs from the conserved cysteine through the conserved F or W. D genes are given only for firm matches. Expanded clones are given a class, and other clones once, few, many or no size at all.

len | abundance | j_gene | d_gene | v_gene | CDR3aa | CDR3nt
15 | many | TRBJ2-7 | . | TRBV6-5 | CASTPRTDSSYEQYF | TGTGCCAGCACCCCTAGGACTGATAGCTCCTACGAGCAGTACTTC
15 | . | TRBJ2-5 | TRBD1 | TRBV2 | CASSAMGQGVETQYF | TGTGCCAGCAGTGCCATGGGACAGGGGGTTGAGACCCAGTACTTC
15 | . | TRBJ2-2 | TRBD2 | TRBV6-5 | CASSSSAGVTGELFF | TGTGCCAGCAGCTCCTCAGCGGGAGTCACCGGGGAGCTGTTTTTT
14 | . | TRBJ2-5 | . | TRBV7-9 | CASSLRTGQETQYF | TGTGCCAGCAGCTTACGTACAGGTCAAGAGACCCAGTACTTC
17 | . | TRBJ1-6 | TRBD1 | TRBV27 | CASSFLGQGAYNSPLHF | TGTGCCAGCAGTTTCCTCGGACAGGGGGCCTATAATTCACCCCTCCACTTT
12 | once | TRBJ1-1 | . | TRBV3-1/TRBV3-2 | CASSRGGGQAFF | TGTGCCAGCAGCCGAGGCGGGGGCCAAGCTTTCTTT
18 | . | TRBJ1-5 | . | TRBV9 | CASSVVGELVRGHQPQHF | TGTGCCAGCAGCGTAGTAGGTGAATTGGTCAGGGGACATCAGCCCCAGCATTTT
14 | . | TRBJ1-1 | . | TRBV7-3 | CASSLSGKNTEAFF | TGTGCCAGCAGCTTGTCAGGGAAGAACACTGAAGCTTTCTTT
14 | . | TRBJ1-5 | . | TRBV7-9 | CASSLTGTNQPQHF | TGTGCCAGCAGCTTAACGGGAACGAATCAGCCCCAGCATTTT
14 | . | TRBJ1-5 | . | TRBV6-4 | CASSDDSSNQPQHF | TGTGCCAGCAGTGACGACTCAAGCAACCAGCCCCAGCATTTT
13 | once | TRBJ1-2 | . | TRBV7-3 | CASSPKGGNGYTF | TGTGCCAGCAGCCCCAAGGGAGGGAATGGCTACACCTTC
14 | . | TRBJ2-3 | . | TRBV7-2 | CASSPQLDADTQYF | TGTGCCAGCAGCCCCCAACTAGATGCGGATACGCAGTATTTT
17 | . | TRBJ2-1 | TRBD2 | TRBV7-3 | CASSSSPGLAGMNEQFF | TGTGCCAGCAGCTCATCCCCGGGACTAGCGGGGATGAATGAGCAGTTCTTC
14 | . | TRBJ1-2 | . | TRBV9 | CASSATGSNYGYTF | TGTGCCAGCAGCGCGACAGGTTCTAACTATGGCTACACCTTC
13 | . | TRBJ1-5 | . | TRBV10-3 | CAISEPGNQPQHF | TGTGCCATCAGTGAGCCGGGTAATCAGCCCCAGCATTTT
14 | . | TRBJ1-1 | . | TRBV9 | CASSPHSGNTEAFF | TGTGCCAGCAGCCCGCATTCAGGGAACACTGAAGCTTTCTTT
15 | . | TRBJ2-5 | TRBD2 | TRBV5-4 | CASSFWLAGEETQYF | TGTGCCAGCAGCTTTTGGCTAGCGGGAGAAGAGACCCAGTACTTC
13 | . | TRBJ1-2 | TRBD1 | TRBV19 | CASSRDRRYGYTF | TGTGCCAGTAGTCGGGACAGGAGGTATGGCTACACCTTC
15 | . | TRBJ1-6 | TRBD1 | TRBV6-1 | CASSEWRTGNSPLHF | TGTGCCAGCAGTGAATGGAGGACAGGGAATTCACCCCTCCACTTT
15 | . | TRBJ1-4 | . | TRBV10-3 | CAISESAQPNEKLFF | TGTGCCATCAGTGAGTCGGCACAGCCTAATGAAAAACTGTTTTTT
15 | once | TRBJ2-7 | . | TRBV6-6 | CASSYSIKAGDEQYF | TGTGCCAGCAGTTACTCGATTAAGGCAGGCGACGAGCAGTACTTC
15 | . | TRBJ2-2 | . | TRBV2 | CASSLSKTVREELFF | TGTGCCAGCAGCCTTAGTAAAACAGTCCGCGAGGAGCTGTTTTTT
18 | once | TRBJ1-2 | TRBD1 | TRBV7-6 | CASSDGQGPRRLYYGYTF | TGTGCCAGCAGCGACGGACAGGGTCCCCGTCGGTTGTACTATGGCTACACCTTC
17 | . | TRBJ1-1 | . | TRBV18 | CASSPNLGVGENTEAFF | TGTGCCAGCTCACCCAACCTGGGAGTAGGCGAGAACACTGAAGCTTTCTTT
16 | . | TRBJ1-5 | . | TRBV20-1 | CSASLAGSGGNQPQHF | TGCAGTGCTAGTCTCGCGGGGAGTGGGGGAAATCAGCCCCAGCATTTT
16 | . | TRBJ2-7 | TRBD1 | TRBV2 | CASSGPGTGRTYEQYF | TGTGCCAGCAGTGGCCCGGGGACAGGTCGAACCTACGAGCAGTACTTC
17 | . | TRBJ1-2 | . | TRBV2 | CASSELGPGNFGSARTF | TGTGCCAGCAGTGAATTGGGGCCTGGAAATTTCGGCTCCGCTCGAACCTTC
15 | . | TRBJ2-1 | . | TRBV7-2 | CASSLGPHRNNEQFF | TGTGCCAGCAGCTTAGGGCCACACCGTAACAATGAGCAGTTCTTC
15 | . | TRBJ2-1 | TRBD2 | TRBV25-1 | CASSEAGVSYNEQFF | TGTGCCAGCAGTGAAGCGGGAGTGTCCTACAATGAGCAGTTCTTC
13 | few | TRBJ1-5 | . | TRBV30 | CAWSEDSNQPQHF | TGTGCCTGGAGTGAGGACAGTAATCAGCCCCAGCATTTT
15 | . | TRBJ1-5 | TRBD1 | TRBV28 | CASRSGQGAYQPQHF | TGTGCCAGCAGATCTGGACAGGGGGCCTATCAGCCCCAGCATTTT
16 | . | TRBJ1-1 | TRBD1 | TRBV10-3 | CAISERQGWENTEAFF | TGTGCCATCAGTGAACGACAGGGGTGGGAGAACACTGAAGCTTTCTTT
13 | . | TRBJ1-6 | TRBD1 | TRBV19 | CASSPGGSSPLHF | TGTGCCAGTAGCCCAGGGGGTAGTTCACCCCTCCACTTT